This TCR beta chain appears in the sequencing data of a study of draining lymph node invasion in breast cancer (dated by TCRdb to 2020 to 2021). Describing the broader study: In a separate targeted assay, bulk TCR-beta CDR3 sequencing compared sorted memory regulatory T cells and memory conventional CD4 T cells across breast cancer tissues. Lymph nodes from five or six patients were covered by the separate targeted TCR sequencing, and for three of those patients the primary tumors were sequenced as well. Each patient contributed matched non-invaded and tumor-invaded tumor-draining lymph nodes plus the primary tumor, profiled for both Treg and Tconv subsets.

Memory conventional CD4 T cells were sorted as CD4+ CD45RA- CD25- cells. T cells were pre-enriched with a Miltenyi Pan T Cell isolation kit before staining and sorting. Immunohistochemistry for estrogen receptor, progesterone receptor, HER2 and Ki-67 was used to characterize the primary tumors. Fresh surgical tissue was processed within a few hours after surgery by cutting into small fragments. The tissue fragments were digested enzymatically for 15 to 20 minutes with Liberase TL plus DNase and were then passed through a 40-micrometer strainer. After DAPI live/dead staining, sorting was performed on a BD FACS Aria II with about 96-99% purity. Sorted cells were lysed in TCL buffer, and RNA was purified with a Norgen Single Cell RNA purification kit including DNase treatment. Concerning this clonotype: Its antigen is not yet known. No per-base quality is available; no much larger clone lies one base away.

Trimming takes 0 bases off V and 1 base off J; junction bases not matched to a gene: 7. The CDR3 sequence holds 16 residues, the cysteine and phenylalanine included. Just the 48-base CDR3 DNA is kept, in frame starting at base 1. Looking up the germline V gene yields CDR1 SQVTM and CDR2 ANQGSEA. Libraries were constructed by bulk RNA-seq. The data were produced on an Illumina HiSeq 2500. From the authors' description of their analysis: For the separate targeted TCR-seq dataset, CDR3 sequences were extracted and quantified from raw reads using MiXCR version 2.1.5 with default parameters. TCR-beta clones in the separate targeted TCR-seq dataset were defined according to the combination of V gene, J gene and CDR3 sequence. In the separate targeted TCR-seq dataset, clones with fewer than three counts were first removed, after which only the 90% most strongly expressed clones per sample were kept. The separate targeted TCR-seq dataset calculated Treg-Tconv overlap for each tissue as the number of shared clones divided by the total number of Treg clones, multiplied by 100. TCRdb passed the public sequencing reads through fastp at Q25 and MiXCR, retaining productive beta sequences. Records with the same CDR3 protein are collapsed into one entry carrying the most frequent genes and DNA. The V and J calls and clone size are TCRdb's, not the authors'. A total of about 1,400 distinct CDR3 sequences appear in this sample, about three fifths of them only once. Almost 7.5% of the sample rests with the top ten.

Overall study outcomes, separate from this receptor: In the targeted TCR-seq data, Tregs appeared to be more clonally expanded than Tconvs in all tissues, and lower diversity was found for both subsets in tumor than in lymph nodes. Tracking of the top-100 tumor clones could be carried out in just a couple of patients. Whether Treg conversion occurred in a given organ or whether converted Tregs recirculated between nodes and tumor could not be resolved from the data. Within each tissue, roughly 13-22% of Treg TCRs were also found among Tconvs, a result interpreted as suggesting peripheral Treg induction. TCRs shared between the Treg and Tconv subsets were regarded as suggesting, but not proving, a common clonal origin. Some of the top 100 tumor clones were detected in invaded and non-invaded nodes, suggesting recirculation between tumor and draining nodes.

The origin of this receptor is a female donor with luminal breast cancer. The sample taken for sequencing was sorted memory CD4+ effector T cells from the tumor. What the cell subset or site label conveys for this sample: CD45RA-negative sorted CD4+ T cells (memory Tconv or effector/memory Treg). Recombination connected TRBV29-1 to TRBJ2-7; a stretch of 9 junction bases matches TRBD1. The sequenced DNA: TGCAGCGTTGAAGATCGGCGGACAGGGGATTCCTACGAGCAGTACTTC. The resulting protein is CSVEDRRTGDSYEQYF.